Listed below are T cell receptor beta chains from one sample, sequenced in a study of blood T cell repertoires in COVID-19. Only in-frame clones appear in the TCRdb table, and some are missing; sequencing was by immunoSEQ multiplex PCR. The sample carries about 80,000 clones, more than 75% recorded once. What was sequenced was peripheral blood. All receptors derive from a man in his sixties with acute or convalescent COVID-19. Both conserved end residues are part of each CDR3. D genes are given only for firm matches. Clone size is shown for a subset of rows, as once, few, many or a class of expanded clone.

v_call	j_call	d_call	clone_size	cdr3_nt	cdr3_aa
TRBV19	TRBJ2-1	NA	NA	TGTGCCAGTAGCAGACAGAAAGGGTACAATGAGCAGTTCTTC	CASSRQKGYNEQFF
TRBV7-9	TRBJ1-5	NA	NA	TGTGCCAGCAGCTTGACAGGTTTTCAGCCCCAGCATTTT	CASSLTGFQPQHF
TRBV4-3	TRBJ1-6	NA	NA	TGCGCCAGCAGCCAGACAGCCGGGACATTGGGATCACCCCTCCACTTT	CASSQTAGTLGSPLHF
TRBV18	TRBJ1-5	NA	NA	TGTGCCAGCTCACCTGGACACCTTCTGAATCAGCCCCAGCATTTT	CASSPGHLLNQPQHF
TRBV14	TRBJ2-7	TRBD1	NA	TGTGCCAGCAGTCGGGACAGGGGCAGCGAGCAGTACTTC	CASSRDRGSEQYF
TRBV5-6	TRBJ2-5	NA	few	TGTGCCAGCAGCAAGACAGGCCCCGGAGAGACCCAGTACTTC	CASSKTGPGETQYF
TRBV9	TRBJ2-3	NA	NA	TGTGCCAGCAGCCCCCCTGACAGTCGGAATACGCAGTATTTT	CASSPPDSRNTQYF
TRBV12-3/TRBV12-4	TRBJ1-5	NA	NA	TGTGCCAGCAGTTTACAACGGAATCAGCCCCAGCATTTT	CASSLQRNQPQHF
TRBV5-1	TRBJ2-3	NA	NA	TGCGCCAGCAGGACCCAACAGGGAGATACGCAGTATTTT	CASRTQQGDTQYF
TRBV7-2	TRBJ1-1	NA	NA	TGTGCCAGCAGCTTAGAAGGGGTGGACACTGAAGCTTTCTTT	CASSLEGVDTEAFF
TRBV4-1	TRBJ2-5	TRBD2	NA	TGCGCCAGCAGCCGGACTAGCCGTCAAGAGACCCAGTACTTC	CASSRTSRQETQYF
TRBV27	TRBJ2-2	TRBD1	NA	TGTGCCAGCAGTTCCGGACAGGAGCTGAACACCGGGGAGCTGTTTTTT	CASSSGQELNTGELFF
TRBV7-9	TRBJ2-7	NA	NA	TGTGCCAGCAGCTTAGGCGGCGGCCTATTCTACGAGCAGTACTTC	CASSLGGGLFYEQYF
TRBV7-2	TRBJ1-4	NA	NA	TGTGCCAGCAGCGAACTACCCCCCTGGGAAAAACTGTTTTTT	CASSELPPWEKLFF
TRBV4-3	TRBJ2-2	TRBD1	NA	TGCGCCAGCAGCCAAGAAGGGGGCAGGGTGTCCGGGGAGCTGTTTTTT	CASSQEGGRVSGELFF
TRBV6-5	TRBJ2-5	NA	NA	TGTGCCAGCACTAAGCGGCCCCAAGAGACCCAGTACTTC	CASTKRPQETQYF
TRBV12-5	TRBJ1-1	NA	few	TGTGCTAGTGGTCGGCAAACAGTTGACGCTTTCTTT	CASGRQTVDAFF
TRBV30	TRBJ1-2	NA	NA	TGTGCCTGGAGTGGTCCAGGGTATGGCTACACCTTC	CAWSGPGYGYTF
TRBV11-2	TRBJ2-7	NA	many	TGTGCCAGCAGCTCGGGAACTCCCACTCGGCAGTACTTC	CASSSGTPTRQYF
TRBV3-1/TRBV3-2	TRBJ1-1	NA	NA	TGTGCCAGCGGTCCTGGAGGCACTGAAGCTTTCTTT	CASGPGGTEAFF
TRBV5-1	TRBJ2-1	TRBD2	NA	TGCGCCAGCAGCACTGACACTAGCGGGGGGGCCCACAATGAGCAGTTCTTC	CASSTDTSGGAHNEQFF
TRBV7-8	TRBJ2-7	NA	NA	TGTGCCAGCAGCTTATCAAACAGGGCCGTGCGTGATGAGCAGTACTTC	CASSLSNRAVRDEQYF
TRBV7-2	TRBJ1-5	NA	NA	TGTGCCAGCAGCCCGGGACACCCCCGCCTAGGCAATCAGCCCCAGCATTTT	CASSPGHPRLGNQPQHF
TRBV5-1	TRBJ2-3	NA	once	TGCGCCAGCAGCACCGGGGACACTGCTAGCACAGATACGCAGTATTTT	CASSTGDTASTDTQYF
TRBV6-5	TRBJ2-3	TRBD2	NA	TGTGCCAGCAGGGGGACTAGCGGCACAGATACGCAGTATTTT	CASRGTSGTDTQYF
TRBV10-1	TRBJ2-7	TRBD2	few	TGCGCCAGCAGTGACCTACCAGCGGGAGTTTTATCGTTC	CASSDLPAGVLSF
TRBV12-3/TRBV12-4	TRBJ2-2	NA	NA	TGTGCCAGCAGTTTTCGGGTACCCGGGGAGCTGTTTTTT	CASSFRVPGELFF
TRBV10-3	TRBJ1-5	TRBD1	many	TGTGCCACCCACCTAGGAGCAGGACAGGGGGAGGGGCAGCCCCAGCATTTT	CATHLGAGQGEGQPQHF
TRBV4-3	TRBJ1-2	TRBD1	NA	TGCGCCAGCAGCCCGTACCGGACAGGGCTTGGCTACACCTTC	CASSPYRTGLGYTF
TRBV12-3/TRBV12-4	TRBJ2-3	NA	NA	TGTGCCAGCAGCACGGTGGATACGCAGTATTTT	CASSTVDTQYF
TRBV2	TRBJ2-1	NA	NA	TGTGCCAGCATCCTTGGGCAGAACAATGAGCAGTTCTTC	CASILGQNNEQFF
TRBV5-1	TRBJ2-2	NA	NA	TGCGCCAGCAGCGAAGGGGGGGCCGGGGAGCTGTTTTTT	CASSEGGAGELFF
TRBV18	TRBJ1-3	NA	once	TGTGCCAGCTCACCTAGTCTGGGCAGGGCCTTTTCGGGAAACACCATATATTTT	CASSPSLGRAFSGNTIYF
TRBV19	TRBJ2-2	NA	NA	TGTGCCAGTAGTGCCGGGAGAAGCACCGGGGAGCTGTTTTTT	CASSAGRSTGELFF
TRBV19	TRBJ2-7	TRBD2	NA	TGTGCCAGTAGTCGAACAAGCGGGGAGCCACTCTACGAGCAGTACTTC	CASSRTSGEPLYEQYF
TRBV10-3	TRBJ2-1	NA	few	TGTGCCATCAGTGAGGTGGCTAGCGTGCAGTTCTTC	CAISEVASVQFF
TRBV15	TRBJ1-6	NA	NA	TGTGCCACCAGCAGAGGACAGAATAATTCACCCCTCCACTTT	CATSRGQNNSPLHF
TRBV19	TRBJ2-3	NA	NA	TGTGCCAGTAGTATCAGACTTAGTGCGGATACGCAGTATTTT	CASSIRLSADTQYF
TRBV6-1	TRBJ1-2	NA	NA	TGTGCCAGCAGACTTCCAGGGGTCTATGGCTACACCTTC	CASRLPGVYGYTF
TRBV6-1	TRBJ2-2	NA	NA	TGTGCCAGCAGTGAACAGGGAACCGGGGAGCTGTTTTTT	CASSEQGTGELFF